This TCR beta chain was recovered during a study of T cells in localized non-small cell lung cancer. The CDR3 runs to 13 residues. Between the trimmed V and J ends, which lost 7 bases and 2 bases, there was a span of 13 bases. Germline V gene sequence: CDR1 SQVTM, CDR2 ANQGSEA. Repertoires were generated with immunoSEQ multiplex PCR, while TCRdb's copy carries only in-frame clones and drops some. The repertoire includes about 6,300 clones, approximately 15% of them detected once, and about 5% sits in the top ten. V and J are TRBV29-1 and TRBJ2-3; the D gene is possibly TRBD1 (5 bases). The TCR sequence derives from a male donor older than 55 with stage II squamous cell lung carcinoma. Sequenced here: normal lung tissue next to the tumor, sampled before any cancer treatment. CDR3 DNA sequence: TGCAGCGCCCGTCCAGGGCCCACAGATACGCAGTATTTT. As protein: CSARPGPTDTQYF.